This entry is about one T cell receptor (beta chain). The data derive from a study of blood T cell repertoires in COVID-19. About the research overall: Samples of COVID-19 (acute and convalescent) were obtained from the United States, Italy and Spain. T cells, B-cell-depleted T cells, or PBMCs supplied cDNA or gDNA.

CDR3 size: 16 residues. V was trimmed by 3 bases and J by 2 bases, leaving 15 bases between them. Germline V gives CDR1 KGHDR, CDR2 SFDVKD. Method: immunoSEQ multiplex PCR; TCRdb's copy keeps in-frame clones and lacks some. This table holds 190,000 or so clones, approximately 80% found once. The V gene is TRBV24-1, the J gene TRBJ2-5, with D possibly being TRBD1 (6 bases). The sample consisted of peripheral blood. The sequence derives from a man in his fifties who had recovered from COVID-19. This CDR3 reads CATSDITTGQQETQYF. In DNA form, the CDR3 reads TGTGCCACCAGTGATATAACGACAGGCCAACAAGAGACCCAGTACTTC.